In its sample, the clone carrying this TCR beta chain was seen once. TRAV- and TRBV-specific primers, spanning alpha and beta chains, primed first-strand cDNA. The authors amplified TCRs for about 20 PCR cycles with a constant-region primer and a V-primer adapter. TCRdb re-called the reads with MiXCR, one entry per CDR3 protein. The table shows 8,500 to 14,000 distinct CDR3 sequences, with about 47% occurring only once. The source of the sample is a study of low-dose radiotherapy and immunotherapy resistance in tumors. Eligible patients had advanced solid tumors lacking tumor-infiltrating lymphocytes. The CDR3 extends over 16 amino acids. Germline CDR1 is SGHDT and CDR2 is YYEEEE. Trimming shortened V by 2 bases and J by 6 bases, and 20 bases separated the two germline ends.

This chain links TRBV5-6 with TRBJ1-2; possible D gene TRBD1, 5 bases. The sequence derives from a human donor with advanced metastatic prostate, ovarian, gallbladder or colorectal cancer (not recorded which). This table probably holds off-target reads from a library built for another chain. CDR3 loop: CASSLPPPVRGNGYTF. The DNA of the CDR3 is TGTGCCAGCAGCTTACCACCTCCCGTTAGGGGAAATGGCTACACCTTC.